Sequencing of this T cell receptor (beta chain) was carried out in a study of cytomegalovirus exposure and HLA in healthy donors. Study-wide context: Around 85 million unique TCR sequences came from HLA-typed donors in an early release.

In its sample, this clone was seen a few times. Its antigen is unidentified. Per germline, CDR1 MGHRA and CDR2 YSYEKL. V shed 4 bases, J shed 0 bases, and the junction held 1 base outside the gene matches. CDR3 length: 15 amino acids. PCR involved 60 Vbeta and 13 Jbeta primers. Only in-frame clones appear in the TCRdb table, and some are missing; sequencing was by immunoSEQ multiplex PCR. In the table there are under 70,000 clones, about 65% of which are singletons. Overall study findings and caveats: Three chains tied to CMV proved CMV antigen-specific in vitro.

The sequenced sample was PBMCs. The chain is built from TRBV4-1 and TRBJ1-3; 9 nucleotides agree with TRBD1. This TCR came from a woman in her twenties or thirties in good health and CMV-seronegative. The DNA for the CDR3 is TGCGCCAGCAGCCGGGACAGGGCCTCTGGAAACACCATATATTTT. Residues: CASSRDRASGNTIYF.